This paragraph reports one TCR beta chain. Its antigen is not known. These data belong to a study of cytomegalovirus exposure and HLA in healthy donors. Trimming took off 3 bases at V and 7 bases at J, with 6 bases between the two ends. The CDR3 covers 11 residues. The germline CDR1 and CDR2 sequences are LNHDA and SQIVND (reference sequence). Study conclusions and caveats: Cytomegalovirus-associated TCR beta chains were listed, numbering around 150.

PCR involved 60 Vbeta and 13 Jbeta primers. Assay used: immunoSEQ multiplex PCR; TCRdb lists only in-frame clones, some missing. The data contain about 160,000 clones, around four fifths of them seen just once; the ten biggest clones take up around 10%. The sequencing input was PBMCs. This chain uses TRBV19 with TRBJ1-1; D remains unclear. The TCR sequence derives from a man aged 45 to 65 in good health and CMV-seropositive. Written as DNA, the CDR3 is TGTGCCAGTAGTATCACGAGTGAAGCTTTCTTT. Translating it yields CASSITSEAFF.